This T cell receptor (beta chain) originates from a study of OX40 agonist ivuxolimab in advanced cancers. About the investigation overall: Ivuxolimab was a fully human IgG2 agonistic monoclonal antibody targeting the costimulatory receptor OX40 (CD134). Patients were allowed to have had prior anti-PD-1, anti-PD-L1 or anti-CTLA-4 therapy, and more than 35% of the dose-escalation patients had been treated with checkpoint inhibitors. Three dose-escalation patients achieved partial responses, one with hepatocellular carcinoma and two with cutaneous melanoma. In the dose-escalation cohort, more than 80% of patients were male, and the mean age was 60 years with a range of roughly 23 to 79. Among the roughly 54 dose-escalation patients, around 19 had hepatocellular carcinoma, 15 or so melanoma, 9 renal cell carcinoma and 9 head and neck cancer. Intravenous ivuxolimab was administered to patients every 2 weeks at six dose levels: 0.01, 0.1, 0.3, 1.5, 3 and 10 mg/kg. The point of sequencing TCRbeta in the periphery was to test whether ivuxolimab changed TCR sequence diversity and drove clonal T-cell expansion. The paper covers the monotherapy dose-escalation part of the phase I ivuxolimab trial, which included N ≈ 50 patients.

Genomic DNA was isolated from the sorted cells so that the TCRbeta CDR3 region could be sequenced. TCRbeta CDR3 regions were sequenced using the immunoSEQ Assay. Here the immuneACCESS table is served through TCRdb, limited to in-frame sequences with V and J called. Missing clones are a known gap in these copies; in checked studies unresolved V genes cover under half, and the rest lacks a known reason. The sample table contains 75,000 to 80,000 clones; only one count was recorded for 85% to 90% of them. The ten most abundant clones make up approximately 0.54% of the sample. Details on this clone: Its cognate antigen has yet to be identified. No base quality information exists; no much larger clone differs at one position.

Results the study describes overall, beyond this receptor: At doses of 0.1 to 3.0 mg/kg, clonal expansion of both CD4+ and CD8+ T cells in blood was seen between baseline and week 6. In the 0.1-3.0 mg/kg groups, partial responders had among the lowest normalized peripheral clonal expansion, particularly in CD8+ T cells. Low levels of normalized T-cell clonal expansion were also seen in some patients who did not respond. The antigen specificity of the peripheral T cells that underwent clonal expansion was not determined. On average, CD8+ T cells showed more expanded clones than CD4+ T cells after ivuxolimab.

The trial excluded patients who had a history of autoimmune disease or who were on systemic immunosuppression. Peripheral blood for TCR sequencing was drawn from every dose cohort at baseline, at cycle 4 day 1 and at cycle 7 day 1. Samples were obtained from an open-label, multicenter, first-in-human phase I dose-escalation trial of ivuxolimab. Adults with locally advanced or metastatic head and neck squamous cell, hepatocellular, melanoma or renal cell carcinoma were enrolled in the trial. Before TCR sequencing, CD4+ T cells and CD8+ T cells were sorted from peripheral blood as separate populations. Specimen: CD4+ or CD8+ T cells sorted from blood, collected in a trial of the OX40 agonist ivuxolimab. This clonotype was obtained from an adult with an advanced solid tumor such as melanoma, head and neck, liver or kidney cancer.

In nucleotide form, the sequence is TGCGCCAGCAGCTTGGAAGGGGGCGCCTCACCCCTCCACTTT. Its product reads: CASSLEGGASPLHF. The chain uses TRBV5-1 and TRBJ1-6, with TRBD1 matching 7 junction bases. The CDR3 has 14 amino acids, counting the end cysteine and phenylalanine. Kept here is only the CDR3 DNA, which spans 42 bases and is read in frame from base 1. Looking up the germline V gene yields CDR1 SGHRS and CDR2 YFSETQ. The V end gives up 0 bases and the J end 10 bases, leaving 4 bases in the junction not matched to a gene.